The present T cell receptor (beta chain) was sequenced within a study of cytomegalovirus exposure and HLA in healthy donors. Study results and limitations: In a later analysis, the majority of CMV-associated beta chains seemingly showed HLA restriction. In an earlier analysis, most TCR beta V segments were productive about 90% or about 30% of the time.

The donors comprised healthy bone marrow donors. V shed 5 bases and J 2 bases; nucleotides not matched to a gene: 7. The germline V gene encodes CDR1 SGHRS and CDR2 YFSETQ. The CDR3 runs 15 residues. As concerns this clone: Its antigen is not known.

A multiplex PCR was run with 60 Vbeta primers and 13 Jbeta primers. Method: immunoSEQ multiplex PCR; TCRdb's copy keeps in-frame clones and lacks some. The data show about 140,000 clones, over 60% seen once. Sequenced input: PBMCs. The chain carries TRBV5-1 and TRBJ2-3, with 8 bases that match TRBD2. The sequence was collected from a woman between 45 and 60 years old in good health and CMV-seronegative. In DNA, the CDR3 is TGCGCCAGCAGGGCCACTAGCGGCTACACAGATACGCAGTATTTT. It specifies CASRATSGYTDTQYF. The full variable domain, with the rest looked up from reference TRBV5-1 and TRBJ2-3, is KAGVTQTPRYLIKTRGQQVTLSCSPISGHRSVSWYQQTPGQGLQFLFEYFSETQRNKGNFPGRFSGRQFSNSRSEMNVSTLELGDSALYLCASRATSGYTDTQYFGPGTRLTVL.